The T cell receptor (beta chain) described here comes from a study of vaccination and CD4 T cells after COVID-19 (dated by TCRdb to the early 2020s). For the study in its entirety: Convalescent patients had a positive SARS-CoV-2 result on nasal swab PCR, and of these patients, several had mild disease and one had severe disease. Post-vaccine blood samples were obtained a median of around 74 days after the second vaccine dose, with a range of roughly 13 to 250 days. In the convalescent cohort there were six males and four females, among whom were two Hispanic individuals, seven Caucasians, two Asians and one multiracial person. Culture stimuli were overlapping spike peptide pools from SARS-CoV-2 and from the common cold coronaviruses HCoV-NL63, HCoV-OC43 and HCoV-229E. Post-COVID blood samples were collected from convalescent patients a median of roughly 100 days after diagnosis, with a range of roughly 30 to 161 days. Control cultures received a CEFX viral epitope pool as the positive control, an HIV-1 Nef peptide pool as the negative control, or no peptide. The spike-specific CD4+ TCR repertoire was compared before and after mRNA vaccination in over 9 COVID-19 convalescent patients and a handful of infection-naive healthy vaccine recipients. Participants received two doses of either the Pfizer-BioNTech BNT162b2 vaccine (n=8) or the Moderna mRNA-1273 vaccine (n=2). A few convalescent patients gave samples both early after vaccination (day 14) and late after vaccination (days 161 to 241). What the research found in general, with its limitations: Only a relatively small number of convalescent patients were included in the study, and early timepoints following natural infection were not analyzed. Nearly all vaccine-specific clones in convalescent patients (304 of 307) were mono-reactive for SARS-CoV-2 spike rather than cross-reactive with common cold coronaviruses. The median count of SARS-CoV-2-reactive clonotypes went up from about 23 after infection to roughly 38 after vaccination, although the change was not significant. In convalescent patients, a median around 86% of post-vaccine SARS-CoV-2-reactive clones were detected only after vaccination, suggesting vaccine-specific priming.

Comments on this clonotype: Its recognized antigen is unknown. Base quality data are lacking; no much larger clone is found one base away.

Inclusive of the bounding cysteine and phenylalanine, the CDR3 is 15 residues long. Only CDR3 DNA is held: 45 bases, read in frame from base 1. In the germline V gene, CDR1 corresponds to SGDLS and CDR2 to YYNGEE. V lost 1 base and J lost 0 bases, and the count of bases not matched to a germline gene is 3. The method was PCR. TCR sequencing of DNA from cultured CD4+ T cells used the Oncomine TCR Beta short-read assay at the Johns Hopkins FTIC core. The QIAamp micro DNA kit was used to extract genomic DNA from the cultured CD4+ T cells. Oncomine TCR Beta libraries from cultured CD4+ T cells were pooled using unique dual indexes and sequenced on an Illumina iSeq 100. Regarding the original processing steps: Non-productive sequences were removed, and CDR3s not starting with C, not ending with F or W, or shorter than 7 amino acids were discarded. The MANAFEST web application identified antigen-specific clonotypes by comparing peptide-stimulated wells against reference wells and other culture wells. An FDR below 0.05, an odds ratio above 5, and a productive frequency above 0.1% in at least two of three replicate wells were required for clones to be considered positive. Cross-reactive clonotypes were defined as significantly expanded in both SARS-CoV-2 spike wells and at least one common cold coronavirus spike condition. Similarity between CDR3 sequences was evaluated in R version 3.6.1 using Levenshtein distances (stringdist) and unrooted phylogenetic trees (ape). Using fastp trimming at Q25 and MiXCR clonotype assembly, TCRdb reanalyzed the public sequencing data and kept in-frame beta chains. Each entry merges the rows of one CDR3 protein and shows their most common DNA and genes. These V and J calls originate from TCRdb's pipeline instead of the authors' own analysis. The sample includes about 16,000 distinct CDR3 sequences, with 44% observed a single time. Roughly 15% of the sample rests with the top ten.

Taken with the paper, the label for time point translates to: late sampling 161 to 241 days after vaccination in a few convalescent patients. Per the publication, the treatment or condition label means: approximately 9-day PBMC culture with coronavirus spike peptide pools or control peptides (ViraFEST assay). The ViraFEST assay, used in the study, expanded antigen-specific T cells with peptide pools and then identified the expanded clonotypes through TCR sequencing. The convalescent patients' positive SARS-CoV-2 PCR tests fell between March and December 2020, which was before the Alpha, Beta and Delta variants emerged in the United States. Each well held approximately 2 million PBMCs cultured in IMDM containing around 5% human AB serum and about 10 IU/ml IL-2, with about 9.1 ug/ml peptide pools added. On days 3 and 7, half of the culture medium was replaced with fresh IL-2-containing medium. CD4+ T cells were isolated after 10 days of culture through negative selection using the EasySep CD4+ T cell isolation kit. Ficoll-Paque Plus gradient centrifugation was used to isolate PBMCs from whole blood, and the isolated PBMCs were then either used fresh or cryopreserved at -140C. Triplicate wells were generally used for each culture condition.

Sequenced material: CD4+ T cells from blood, cultured in vitro, taken about 7 months after SARS-CoV-2 vaccination. The V and J genes are TRBV9 and TRBJ1-1; 7 nucleotides in the junction match TRBD1. The source of this sequence is a human donor who had recovered from COVID-19. This receptor has the CDR3 CASSVRQGLNTEAFF. The sequenced DNA is TGTGCCAGCAGCGTAAGACAGGGTTTGAACACTGAAGCTTTCTTT.